This T cell receptor (beta chain) was captured by sequencing in a study of T-cell reconstitution after alpha-beta-depleted transplantation in children. Regarding this clonotype: Its antigen is still unknown.

Germline values: CDR1 SGHRS, CDR2 YFSETQ. The ends were cut back, 6 bases at V and 2 bases at J, with 15 bases in the middle. The CDR3 has 14 residues. Construction of the TCRbeta library involved unique molecular identifiers. Each CDR3 protein is one row after TCRdb ran MiXCR on the PCR reads. This table has about 300,000 distinct CDR3 sequences, over 7% appearing once. Study results and caveats: Newly made T cells mostly supplied T-cell counts and diversity one year after transplant. It was reported that alpha-beta T cells came from several hundred expanded graft clones (about two months after transplant). The origin of high day-60 TCRbeta diversity in some patients lay in surviving recipient T cells and thymic progenitors.

This chain joins TRBV5-1 and TRBJ2-7, with D possibly matching TRBD1 (5 bases). The TCR sequence derives from a female patient younger than 10 who had a stem cell transplant for Fanconi anemia, so the T cells may come from the graft donor. Sequencing used peripheral blood, obtained 360 days after TCRalphabeta/CD19-depleted stem cell transplant. The CDR3 nucleotides are TGCGCCAGCACGGACACCCCTGGGGCCTACGAGCAGTACTTC. The encoded protein is CASTDTPGAYEQYF.